This is a list of T cell receptor beta chains from one sample in a study of OX40 agonist ivuxolimab in advanced cancers. Some clones are missing from TCRdb's copy, which holds only in-frame ones; the method was immunoSEQ multiplex PCR. The sample includes around 48,000 clones, roughly three quarters seen only once; the top ten take 2.6%. The sample was CD4+ or CD8+ T cells sorted from blood, taken in a trial of the OX40 agonist ivuxolimab. All receptors come from an adult with an advanced solid tumor such as melanoma, head and neck, liver or kidney cancer. Each CDR3 is given with its conserved first and last residue. A D gene is named only where the DNA matches it firmly. The size entry is marked missing in some rows and otherwise reads once, few, many or a size class.

d_call | clone_size | j_call | v_call | cdr3_nt | cdr3_aa
TRBD2 | . | TRBJ2-1 | TRBV6-4 | TGTGCCAGCAGTGACGTCGGGACTAGCGGGAGCAATGAGCAGTTCTTC | CASSDVGTSGSNEQFF
. | few | TRBJ2-5 | TRBV27 | TGTGCCAGCAGCCCAGTACCATGGCGAGAGACCCAGTACTTC | CASSPVPWRETQYF
TRBD1 | . | TRBJ2-7 | TRBV6-5 | TGTGCCAGCAGTTACTCGATACAGGGGTCCTACGAGCAGTACTTC | CASSYSIQGSYEQYF
TRBD1 | . | TRBJ2-7 | TRBV5-1 | TGCGCCAGCAGCGCTCGACAGGGTCCGCGGTACGAGCAGTACTTC | CASSARQGPRYEQYF
. | once | TRBJ1-1 | TRBV5-4 | TGTGCCAGCAGCTTGGTAGCAGGGAACACTGAAGCTTTCTTT | CASSLVAGNTEAFF
. | few | TRBJ2-3 | TRBV27 | TGTGCCAGCAGTTTTTTTGGGGGGATTGGGGATACGCAGTATTTT | CASSFFGGIGDTQYF
. | few | TRBJ2-7 | TRBV29-1 | TGCAGCTTCCGGATAGGGAACTACGAGCAGTACTTC | CSFRIGNYEQYF
TRBD1 | . | TRBJ1-2 | TRBV7-9 | TGTGCCAGCAGCTCGGGACAGATGCTTAACTATGGCTACACCTTC | CASSSGQMLNYGYTF
TRBD2 | . | TRBJ2-3 | TRBV11-2 | TGTGCCAGCAGCTTAGAAAGCGGGGGGAGGGCTACGCAGTATTTT | CASSLESGGRATQYF
TRBD1 | . | TRBJ1-1 | TRBV5-1 | TGCGCCAGCAGCTCACAGGGGGCAGGCACTGAAGCTTTCTTT | CASSSQGAGTEAFF
TRBD2 | . | TRBJ2-3 | TRBV5-4 | TGTGCCAGCAGGCCACCGGGACTAGCGGCAAAGGGCACAGATACGCAGTATTTT | CASRPPGLAAKGTDTQYF
. | . | TRBJ1-4 | TRBV19 | TGTGCCACAAAGGGGCAGATTAATGAAAAACTGTTTTTT | CATKGQINEKLFF
TRBD2 | . | TRBJ2-3 | TRBV11-3 | TGTGCCAGCAGCTCTAGCGGGAGCACAGATACGCAGTATTTT | CASSSSGSTDTQYF
. | . | TRBJ1-1 | TRBV6-6 | TGTGCCAGCAGTCCCGCGGGCTATGGCACTGAAGCTTTCTTT | CASSPAGYGTEAFF
TRBD1 | . | TRBJ1-2 | TRBV12-5 | TGTGCTAGTGGTTTGGGTCTATTAACCGACAGGGCCTATGGCTACACCTTC | CASGLGLLTDRAYGYTF
TRBD1 | . | TRBJ1-1 | TRBV19 | TGTGCCAGTAGTTTCGACAGGGAGACTGAAGCTTTCTTT | CASSFDRETEAFF
TRBD1 | . | TRBJ1-2 | TRBV28 | TGTGCCAGCAGTTTACCGGACAGGGACTATGGCTACACCTTC | CASSLPDRDYGYTF
. | . | TRBJ2-1 | TRBV21-1 | TGTGCCAGCAGCAAAGGAGGACTAGCGGGAGAAAACAATGAGCAGTTCTTC | CASSKGGLAGENNEQFF
TRBD2 | few | TRBJ2-3 | TRBV7-6 | TGTGCCAGCAGCACTCTGCCGGGAGGTGGCACAGATACGCAGTATTTT | CASSTLPGGGTDTQYF
. | . | TRBJ2-3 | TRBV4-2 | TGTGCCAGCAGCCAAGATGAAGGGCGACTAGTCACAGATACGCAGTATTTT | CASSQDEGRLVTDTQYF
. | . | TRBJ1-2 | TRBV5-3 | TGTGCCAGAAGCTTGGGCCAGGGTACCAACTATGGCTACACCTTC | CARSLGQGTNYGYTF
TRBD2 | . | TRBJ2-1 | TRBV28 | TGTGCCAGCAGTTTTCTAGCGCGGGGGGATGAGCAGTTCTTC | CASSFLARGDEQFF
TRBD2 | . | TRBJ2-1 | TRBV6-5 | TGTGCCAGCAAAGGACTAGCGGCATACAATGAGCAGTTCTTC | CASKGLAAYNEQFF
TRBD1 | once | TRBJ1-2 | TRBV7-3 | TGTGCCAGCACCTCGGACAGGGGGGTTGGTGGCTACACCTTC | CASTSDRGVGGYTF
TRBD1 | few | TRBJ1-4 | TRBV14 | TGTGCCAGCAGCTCCCGGGACAGGGGGTCGAACAATGAAAAACTGTTTTTT | CASSSRDRGSNNEKLFF
TRBD1 | . | TRBJ1-2 | TRBV28 | TGTGCCAGCAGTCTTAGGGGACAGGGCAACTATGGCTACACCTTC | CASSLRGQGNYGYTF
. | . | TRBJ1-6 | TRBV30 | TGTGCCTGGAGTAGTTCCTATAATTCACCCCTCCACTTT | CAWSSSYNSPLHF
TRBD2 | . | TRBJ2-7 | TRBV19 | TGTGCCAGTAGTATATCGGGACTAGCAAGCGAGCAGTACTTC | CASSISGLASEQYF
. | . | TRBJ2-7 | TRBV6-6 | TGTGCCAGCAGTTCCCCATGGGGTACTTCCTACGAGCAGTACTTC | CASSSPWGTSYEQYF
. | . | TRBJ2-7 | TRBV20-1 | TGCAGTGCTGGTAAAGCCGAGCAGTACTTC | CSAGKAEQYF
. | . | TRBJ2-5 | TRBV7-6 | TGTGCCAGCAGCCTCAATCTCCAGGGGATCCAGTACTTC | CASSLNLQGIQYF
TRBD1 | . | TRBJ1-1 | TRBV5-1 | TGCGCCAGCAGCGTCGGACAGGGGGACACTGAAGCTTTCTTT | CASSVGQGDTEAFF
. | . | TRBJ2-1 | TRBV4-2 | TGTGCCAGCAGCCAAGATCCCAGCGGATCCAACAATGAGCAGTTCTTC | CASSQDPSGSNNEQFF
TRBD2 | . | TRBJ2-5 | TRBV6-6 | TGTGCCAGCAGGGCTAGCGGGGGACAAGAGACCCAGTACTTC | CASRASGGQETQYF
TRBD1 | . | TRBJ2-5 | TRBV18 | TGTGCCAGCTCATCATACGGGACAGGGCGGGGAGAGACCCAGTACTTC | CASSSYGTGRGETQYF
TRBD2 | few | TRBJ2-7 | TRBV27 | TGTGCCAGCAGGGTCAACCGGGACTACCACGAGCAGTACTTC | CASRVNRDYHEQYF
. | . | TRBJ1-2 | TRBV19 | TGTGCCAGTAGTATACGGGGGGCGGTGGATGGCTACACCTTC | CASSIRGAVDGYTF
. | . | TRBJ2-7 | TRBV28 | TGTGCCAGCAGTTTATCAGGAAACTACGAGCAGTACTTC | CASSLSGNYEQYF
TRBD1 | . | TRBJ1-2 | TRBV6-5 | TGTGCCAGCCACTCCCGGGACAGGGGAATAGATGGCTACACCTTC | CASHSRDRGIDGYTF
TRBD2 | . | TRBJ2-5 | TRBV10-3 | TGTGCCATCAGAGGACTAGAAGAGACCCAGTACTTC | CAIRGLEETQYF
. | . | TRBJ1-2 | TRBV9 | TGTGCCAGCAGCCCGCGAGGAAGCTATGGCTACACCTTC | CASSPRGSYGYTF
TRBD1 | . | TRBJ2-3 | TRBV6-1 | TGTGCCAGCTCCTGGACAGGGGGCACAGATACACAGTATTTT | CASSWTGGTDTQYF
. | few | TRBJ1-2 | TRBV12-5 | TGTGCTAGTGCCCGGCAGGTGGGGACGGCTAACTATGGCTACACCTTC | CASARQVGTANYGYTF
. | few | TRBJ1-5 | TRBV18 | TGTGCCAGCTCAGGGGCCAGCGGGCCCCAGCATTTT | CASSGASGPQHF
TRBD1 | . | TRBJ1-1 | TRBV19 | TGTGCCAGTAGTATCAACAGGGGTCCCACTGAAGCTTTCTTT | CASSINRGPTEAFF
TRBD2 | once | TRBJ2-3 | TRBV10-1 | TGCGCCAGCAGTGAATACAGCGGGAGACGGACAGATACGCAGTATTTT | CASSEYSGRRTDTQYF
. | once | TRBJ2-5 | TRBV11-3 | TGTGCCAGCAGCTTAGATGGCGGGGCCCTGAACTTC | CASSLDGGALNF